The rows below give T cell receptor beta chains drawn from one sample of a study of CD8 T cells in ankylosing spondylitis. TCRdb called the 5' RACE reads again in MiXCR, with one record for every CDR3 protein. The table shows about 540,000 distinct CDR3 sequences, with more than 9.5% occurring only once. The source material was blood, either unsorted or a sorted T cell fraction (not recorded which). Every receptor here comes from a male donor with ankylosing spondylitis. Both conserved end residues are part of each CDR3. A D gene is named only where the DNA matches it firmly. Expanded clones are given a class, and other clones once, few, many or no size at all.

d_gene,abundance,j_gene,v_gene,CDR3nt,CDR3aa
TRBD2,.,TRBJ2-1,TRBV5-1,TGCGCCAGCAGCCGGACTAGCGGGAGATTTGAGCAGTTCTTC,CASSRTSGRFEQFF
TRBD2,.,TRBJ2-5,TRBV27,TGTGCCAGCAGCCCGGGACTAGCGGGAGTGTATGAGACCCAGTACTTC,CASSPGLAGVYETQYF
.,many,TRBJ1-5,TRBV5-6,TGTGCCAGCAGCCTTTACTGGGCTTGGGGCAATCAGCCCCAGCATTTT,CASSLYWAWGNQPQHF
TRBD2,.,TRBJ2-3,TRBV20-1,TGCAGTGCTACGTACTCTATCACCGGGACTAGCGGGCCAGATACGCAGTATTTT,CSATYSITGTSGPDTQYF
.,few,TRBJ2-3,TRBV12-3/TRBV12-4,TGTGCCAGCAGTTTTTCGATGCGGGACGGTACAGATACGCAGTATTTT,CASSFSMRDGTDTQYF
.,.,TRBJ1-3,TRBV4-2,TGTGCCACTTCAGAACGAGGCGGCAGCTCTGGAAACACCATATATTTT,CATSERGGSSGNTIYF
.,.,TRBJ1-4,TRBV6-1,TGTGCCAGCAGTGAAGCGCTTCTGGACTCCAATGAAAAACTGTTTTTT,CASSEALLDSNEKLFF
.,few,TRBJ1-3,TRBV20-1,TGCAGTGCTAGAGACCCAATTCACATTTCGGGTACCATATATTTT,CSARDPIHISGTIYF
TRBD2,.,TRBJ2-2,TRBV9,TGTGCCAGCAGCGCTGGGACTAGCGGCGCCGGGGAGCTGTTTTTT,CASSAGTSGAGELFF
.,few,TRBJ1-5,TRBV15,TGTGCCACCAGCGGACAAATTGGTGAGCCCCAGCATTTT,CATSGQIGEPQHF
.,.,TRBJ1-1,TRBV21-1,TGTGCCAGCAGCAAAGGTGGGGTAATGGCAGGAGGGCCTGAAGCTTTCTTT,CASSKGGVMAGGPEAFF
.,few,TRBJ2-1,TRBV10-1,TGCGCCAGCAGTCACACCAATGAGCAGTTCTTC,CASSHTNEQFF
TRBD1,.,TRBJ1-2,TRBV24-1,TGTGCCACCAGTGAAGGAGACAGGGGCTATGGCTACACCTTC,CATSEGDRGYGYTF
.,few,TRBJ1-1,TRBV19,TGTGCCAGTAGGGACAAGAACACTGAAGCTTTCTTT,CASRDKNTEAFF
TRBD1,few,TRBJ1-5,TRBV18,TGTGCCAGCTCACTCGGGACAGTGAGCAATCAGCCCCAGCATTTT,CASSLGTVSNQPQHF
TRBD1,once,TRBJ1-1,TRBV5-1,TGCGCCAGCAGCTACACCGGACAGGGAGGTACTGAAGCTTTCTTT,CASSYTGQGGTEAFF
.,many,TRBJ2-5,TRBV20-1,TGCAGTGCTAGAGATCCGCCGGGAGTTGAGACCCAGTACTTC,CSARDPPGVETQYF
.,many,TRBJ1-6,TRBV11-2,TGTGCCAGCAGCCCGAGTCCCGCCCAGCTCTATAATTCACCCCTCCACTTT,CASSPSPAQLYNSPLHF
TRBD2,few,TRBJ2-1,TRBV27,TGTGCCAGCAGTTTAAGGCGGACTAGCGGACCGAGCTCCTACAATGAGCAGTTCTTC,CASSLRRTSGPSSYNEQFF
.,many,TRBJ2-7,TRBV20-1,TGCAGTGCTAGGGGTAGGGGTGGCGAGCAGTACTTC,CSARGRGGEQYF
.,few,TRBJ1-1,TRBV12-5,TGTGCTAGTGGTTTGCGGGGGGCGGACTGGGCTTTCTTT,CASGLRGADWAFF
.,.,TRBJ1-3,TRBV5-6,TGTGCCAGCAGCCTCCGACAGAGCTCTGGAAACACCATATATTTT,CASSLRQSSGNTIYF
.,few,TRBJ2-7,TRBV7-8,TGTGCCAGCAGCGCAACCCGGACAGTTTTCGAGCAGTACTTC,CASSATRTVFEQYF
.,.,TRBJ2-4,TRBV19,TGTGCCAGTACTCCCCTGCGGGGAGCCAAAAACATTCAGTACTTC,CASTPLRGAKNIQYF
.,.,TRBJ1-4,TRBV25-1,TGTGCCAGCAGTCCACTTTGGGGGGTCACTAATGAAAAACTGTTTTTT,CASSPLWGVTNEKLFF
.,.,TRBJ1-4,TRBV7-6,TGTGCCAGCAGCCCCTCGGGCCCGATAGGAGATGAAAAACTGTTTTTT,CASSPSGPIGDEKLFF
TRBD1,.,TRBJ1-2,TRBV7-2,TGTGCCAGACCGGGACAGGGCAGCTATGGCTACACCTTC,CARPGQGSYGYTF
.,few,TRBJ1-6,TRBV7-9,TGTGCCAGCACCGGGGACGGTCCCGATCTACCCCTCCACTTT,CASTGDGPDLPLHF
.,.,TRBJ2-3,TRBV20-1,TGCAGTGCTCAGGCTTCCGGCACAGATACGCAGTATTTT,CSAQASGTDTQYF
TRBD1,.,TRBJ2-7,TRBV3-1,TGTGCCAGCAGCCTTAACAGGGGAGCCTACGAGCAGTACTTC,CASSLNRGAYEQYF
.,.,TRBJ1-1,TRBV27,TGTGCCAGCAGACCCACGGGGGGTGGGTACACTGAAGCTTTCTTT,CASRPTGGGYTEAFF
.,.,TRBJ1-5,TRBV3-1,TGTGCCAGCAGCCAAGGAGGGGCGGATCAGCCCCAGCATTTT,CASSQGGADQPQHF
.,few,TRBJ2-7,TRBV2,TGTGCCAGCAATCAAGACTGGGCGAGTACGCTCGAGCAGTACTTC,CASNQDWASTLEQYF
TRBD2,.,TRBJ2-1,TRBV19,TGTGCCAGTAGCCCCGGACTAGCGGGATTCTACAATGAGCAGTTCTTC,CASSPGLAGFYNEQFF
TRBD2,many,TRBJ2-1,TRBV12-3/TRBV12-4,TGTGCCAGCAGTATAAAGCGGGAGCGCTACAATGAGCAGTTCTTC,CASSIKRERYNEQFF
.,few,TRBJ2-5,TRBV30,TGTGCCTGGAGTCGGACTGTGGGGACCCAGTACTTC,CAWSRTVGTQYF
TRBD1,many,TRBJ2-7,TRBV7-2,TGTGCCAGCAGCCCTGGGGGGACAGGGGTTCGGGAGCAGTACTTC,CASSPGGTGVREQYF
TRBD1,few,TRBJ2-3,TRBV24-1,TGTGCCACCAGTGATCCCATGTCGGGACAGGCCTGGGGAGATACGCAGTATTTT,CATSDPMSGQAWGDTQYF
.,.,TRBJ2-1,TRBV7-9,TGTGCCAGCAGCCCGGTGGGCGCACCTAAGCAGTTCTTC,CASSPVGAPKQFF
TRBD2,.,TRBJ2-5,TRBV7-2,TGTGCCAGCAGCCGGGCGGGGGGAGAAGAGACCCAGTACTTC,CASSRAGGEETQYF
.,.,TRBJ1-4,TRBV3-1,TGTGCCAGCAGCCAAGTTGAAGTGGGTGAAAAACTGTTTTTT,CASSQVEVGEKLFF
TRBD1,few,TRBJ1-2,TRBV19,TGTGCCAGTAGTCCACAGACAGGGGATGGCTACACCTTC,CASSPQTGDGYTF
.,.,TRBJ1-1,TRBV18,TGTGCCAGCTCACCAAGGCAGGTCGGTCCCACTGAAGCTTTCTTT,CASSPRQVGPTEAFF
TRBD2,few,TRBJ2-1,TRBV6-1,TGTGCCAGCAGTGAACCACCCGGGGGGAGTCCATCCTACAATGAGCAGTTCTTC,CASSEPPGGSPSYNEQFF
TRBD2,.,TRBJ2-1,TRBV4-1,TGCGCCAGCAGCCAAGATCGTCGTGGGACTAGCGGTACAAATGAGCAGTTCTTC,CASSQDRRGTSGTNEQFF
TRBD1,.,TRBJ1-1,TRBV24-1,TGTGCCACCAGTGGGGGGACAGCCGAGAACACTGAAGCTTTCTTT,CATSGGTAENTEAFF
.,.,TRBJ1-1,TRBV7-9,TGTGCCAGCAGCTCGATTGATCAACTCGAAGCTTTCTTT,CASSSIDQLEAFF
TRBD1,.,TRBJ1-5,TRBV5-1,TGCGCCAGCAGCTACACAGGGGGCCCTAACCAGCCCCAGCATTTT,CASSYTGGPNQPQHF
TRBD2,many,TRBJ2-5,TRBV20-1,TGCAGTGCTGGATTAGCGGGAGCTGGCGAGACCCAGTACTTC,CSAGLAGAGETQYF
.,.,TRBJ2-5,TRBV7-6,TGTGCCAGCAGCTTAGATTCGGTGTCCCAGTACTTC,CASSLDSVSQYF
.,few,TRBJ2-2,TRBV5-1,TGCGCCAGCAGTTACCAGGGGGGAGACACCGGGGAGCTGTTTTTT,CASSYQGGDTGELFF
.,few,TRBJ2-5,TRBV5-1,TGCGCCAGCAGCCTCCATTCTTTCCGAGAGACCCAGTACTTC,CASSLHSFRETQYF
TRBD1,few,TRBJ2-7,TRBV12-3/TRBV12-4,TGTGCCAGCAGTATCCGGGACAGGGCCTACGAGCAGTACTTC,CASSIRDRAYEQYF
.,.,TRBJ2-7,TRBV10-2,TGCGCCAGCTCCGACAGACCCTACGAGCAGTACTTC,CASSDRPYEQYF
TRBD1,few,TRBJ2-2,TRBV19,TGTGCCAGTAGACCTCCGGGACAGGGTGACACCGGGGAGCTGTTTTTT,CASRPPGQGDTGELFF